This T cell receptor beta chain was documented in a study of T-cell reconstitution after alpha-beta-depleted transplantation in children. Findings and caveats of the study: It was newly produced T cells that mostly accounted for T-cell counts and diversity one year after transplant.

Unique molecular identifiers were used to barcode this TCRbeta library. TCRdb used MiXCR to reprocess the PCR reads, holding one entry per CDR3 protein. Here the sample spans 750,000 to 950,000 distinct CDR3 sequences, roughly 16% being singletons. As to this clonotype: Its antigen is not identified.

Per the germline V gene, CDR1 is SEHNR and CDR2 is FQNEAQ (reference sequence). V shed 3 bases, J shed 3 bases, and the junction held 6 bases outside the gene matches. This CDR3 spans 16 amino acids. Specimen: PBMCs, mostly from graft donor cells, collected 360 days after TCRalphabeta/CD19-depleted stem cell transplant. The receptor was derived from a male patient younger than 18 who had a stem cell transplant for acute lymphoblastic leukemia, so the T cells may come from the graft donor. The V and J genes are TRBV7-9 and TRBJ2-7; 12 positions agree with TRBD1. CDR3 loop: CASSFPGTGGDYEQYF. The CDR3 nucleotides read TGTGCCAGCAGCTTTCCTGGGACAGGGGGCGACTACGAGCAGTACTTC.